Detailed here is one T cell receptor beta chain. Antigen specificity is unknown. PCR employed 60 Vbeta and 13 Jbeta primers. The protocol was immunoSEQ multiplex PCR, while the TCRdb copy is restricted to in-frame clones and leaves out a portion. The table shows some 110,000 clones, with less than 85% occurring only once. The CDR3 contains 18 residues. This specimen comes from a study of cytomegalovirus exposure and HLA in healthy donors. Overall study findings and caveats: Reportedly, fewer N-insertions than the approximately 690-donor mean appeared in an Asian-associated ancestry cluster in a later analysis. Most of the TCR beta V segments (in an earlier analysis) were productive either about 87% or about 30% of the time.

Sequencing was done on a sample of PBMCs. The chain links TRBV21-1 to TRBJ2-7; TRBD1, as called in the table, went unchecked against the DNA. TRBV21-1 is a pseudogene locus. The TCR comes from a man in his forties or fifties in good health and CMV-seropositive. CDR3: CASSKPAERQPSPYEQYF. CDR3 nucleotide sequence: TGTGCCAGCAGCAAACCGGCAGAAAGACAGCCTAGTCCGTACGAGCAGTACTTC.